This T cell receptor beta chain emerged from a study of T-cell memory formation after mild COVID-19 (dated by TCRdb to the early 2020s). In terms of the full investigation: TCR sequence clusters from the two donors were largely donor specific. In a couple of donors, T-cell clones that expanded and contracted after mild COVID-19 were tracked by sequencing TCRalpha and TCRbeta repertoires over time. Two young, previously healthy adult volunteers, one female and one male, were included in the cohort. The investigation overall reported the following: Only a couple of mild cases were covered in the study, and larger cohorts including severe cases with pre-infection samples were considered necessary. Contracting CD4+ clones turned up mainly in the CM and EM memory subsets, whereas EMRA was where CD8+ clones were enriched. Some responding clones were found in pre-infection memory, which suggests that pre-existing cross-reactive memory T cells took part in the SARS-CoV-2 response. Clones that contracted from day 15 to 85 showed balanced CD4/CD8 phenotypes, whereas a second wave of clones that expanded from day 15 to 37 leaned towards CD4+. Whether the second-wave clones peaking on day 37 were SARS-CoV-2 specific was not confirmed.

Ficoll-Paque density gradient centrifugation was the method used to isolate PBMCs. Concerning this clonotype itself: The target of this receptor is not known. Base-call qualities are not available, and no considerably larger clone is one nucleotide away.

The germline V gene sets CDR1 to SGHVS and CDR2 to FQNEAQ. Including cysteine and phenylalanine, the CDR3 has 16 amino acids. Only the CDR3 DNA stays, 48 bases, in frame from base 1. A distance of 17 bases separates the germline ends of V and J, which lose 3 bases and 4 bases respectively. The run used an Illumina NovaSeq 6000. TCRalpha and TCRbeta cDNA libraries were built by 5'RACE with constant-segment primers, adding sample barcodes and unique molecular identifiers. Trizol reagent was used to extract RNA from every sample. Libraries were amplified in two PCR steps, with a second sample barcode and Illumina TruSeq adapters added in the second step. Sequencing of the libraries was done on an Illumina NovaSeq, producing 2 x 150 bp paired-end reads. Per the original workflow: With migec v1.2.7, reads were demultiplexed and then collapsed into UMI-guided consensus sequences. Using mixcr v2.1.11, UMI consensuses were aligned to TRA and TRB V and J templates and then assembled into clonotypes. A clonotype was counted as expanded or contracted only when both edgeR and NoisET called the clonotype significant, with the noise models trained on biological replicates. For edgeR calls, a false discovery rate-adjusted p below 0.01 and a log2 fold-change threshold of 1 were applied. As an exploratory analysis of dynamics, max-normalized trajectories of the 1000 most abundant clonotypes were examined by PCA with hierarchical clustering. Separately sequenced CD4+ and CD8+ repertoires were used to assign the CD4 or CD8 phenotype of responding clones. TCRdb cleaned the public reads at Q25 with fastp, built clones with MiXCR and kept in-frame beta chains. For every CDR3 protein sequence, its rows merge into one entry that carries the most common genes and DNA. TCRdb's processing, not the study's, gives the V and J calls here. This sample holds over 500,000 distinct CDR3 sequences; roughly 17% were observed only once. The ten largest account for about 8.1% of the sample.

This sequence was found in an adult woman who had mild COVID-19 (a few samples of this study predate the infection). The sample titles of this study are shuffled in the database, so cell type and time point are left out; the donor was told from shared clones. The chain was built from TRBV7-8 and TRBJ2-3; TRBD2 is perhaps the D gene, given 5 matching bases. The material sequenced was PBMCs or a T cell subset sorted from them (not recorded which). The nucleotides read TGTGCCAGCAGCTTCAACCCCCCGGGGTCAGCAGATACGCAGTATTTT. It translates to CASSFNPPGSADTQYF.